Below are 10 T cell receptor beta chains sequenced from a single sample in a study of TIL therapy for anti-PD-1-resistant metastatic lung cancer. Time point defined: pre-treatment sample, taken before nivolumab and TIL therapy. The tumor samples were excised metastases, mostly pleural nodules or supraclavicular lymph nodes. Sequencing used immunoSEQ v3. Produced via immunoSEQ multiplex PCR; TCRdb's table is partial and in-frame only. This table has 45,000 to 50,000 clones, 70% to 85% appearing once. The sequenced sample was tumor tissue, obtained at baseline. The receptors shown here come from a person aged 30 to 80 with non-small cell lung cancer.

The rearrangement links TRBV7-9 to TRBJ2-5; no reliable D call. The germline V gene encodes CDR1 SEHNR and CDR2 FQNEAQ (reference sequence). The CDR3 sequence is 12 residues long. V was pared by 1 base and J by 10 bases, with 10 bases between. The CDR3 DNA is TGTGCCAGCAGCTTAGTGGGTATGAACCAGTACTTC. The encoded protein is CASSLVGMNQYF.

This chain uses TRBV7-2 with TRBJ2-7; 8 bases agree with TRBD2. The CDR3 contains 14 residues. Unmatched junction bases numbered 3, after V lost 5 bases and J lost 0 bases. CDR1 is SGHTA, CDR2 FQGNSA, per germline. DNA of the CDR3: TGTGCCAGCAGCCTCAGCGGGAGCTCCTACGAGCAGTACTTC. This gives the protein CASSLSGSSYEQYF.

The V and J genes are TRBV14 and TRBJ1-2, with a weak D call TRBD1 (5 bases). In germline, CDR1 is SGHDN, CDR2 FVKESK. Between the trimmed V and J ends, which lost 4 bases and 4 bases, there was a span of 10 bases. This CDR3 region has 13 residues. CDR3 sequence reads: CASSPRVLYGYTF. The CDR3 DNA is TGTGCCAGCAGCCCCAGGGTCCTCTATGGCTACACCTTC.

CDR3 DNA: TGCAGCGTTGTTATCCAGCGGGGGGGTACCTACAATGAGCAGTTCTTC. Translating it yields CSVVIQRGGTYNEQFF. The chain uses TRBV29-1 and TRBJ2-1, with 10 bases that match TRBD2. Germline CDR1 reads SQVTM; CDR2 reads ANQGSEA. This CDR3 region has 16 residues. V shed 4 bases and J 2 bases; nucleotides not matched to a gene: 8.

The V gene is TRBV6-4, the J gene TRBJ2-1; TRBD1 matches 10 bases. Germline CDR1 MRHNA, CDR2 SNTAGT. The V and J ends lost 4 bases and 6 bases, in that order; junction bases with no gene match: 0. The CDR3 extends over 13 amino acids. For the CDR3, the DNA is TGTGCCAGCAGTGGGGACAGGGGCAATGAGCAGTTCTTC. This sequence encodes CASSGDRGNEQFF.

DNA for the CDR3: TGTGCCAGCCTAGCGGGAGGCTACGAGCAGTACTTC. Translated: CASLAGGYEQYF. The J gene is TRBJ2-5, the V gene TRBV28, with TRBD2 identical over 11 bases. The J call may be incorrect, as the DNA end agrees better with TRBJ2-7. The germline V gene has CDR1 MDHEN and CDR2 SYDVKM. There are 12 residues in the CDR3.

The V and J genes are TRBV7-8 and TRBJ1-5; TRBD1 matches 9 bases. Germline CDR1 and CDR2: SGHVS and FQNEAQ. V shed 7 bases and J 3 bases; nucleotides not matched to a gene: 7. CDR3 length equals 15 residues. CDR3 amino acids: CASIADRGFNQPQHF. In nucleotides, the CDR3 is TGTGCCAGCATCGCAGACAGGGGGTTCAATCAGCCCCAGCATTTT.

CDR3 sequence (DNA): TGCGCCAGCAGCCAAGTGGCAAACTACGAGCAGTACTTC. Amino acid sequence: CASSQVANYEQYF. The chain couples TRBV4-1 to TRBJ2-7; unclear D gene. Germline lookup yields CDR1 MGHRA and CDR2 YSYEKL. The V gene lost 1 base and the J gene lost 3 bases, with 7 bases spanning the gap. CDR3 length: 13 residues.

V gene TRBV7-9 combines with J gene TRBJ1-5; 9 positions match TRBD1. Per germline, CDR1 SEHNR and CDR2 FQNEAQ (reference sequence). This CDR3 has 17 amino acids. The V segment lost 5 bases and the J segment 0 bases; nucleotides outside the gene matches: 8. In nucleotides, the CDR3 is TGTGCCAGCAGCCCCGGGACAGGGCGGGATAGCAATCAGCCCCAGCATTTT. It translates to CASSPGTGRDSNQPQHF.

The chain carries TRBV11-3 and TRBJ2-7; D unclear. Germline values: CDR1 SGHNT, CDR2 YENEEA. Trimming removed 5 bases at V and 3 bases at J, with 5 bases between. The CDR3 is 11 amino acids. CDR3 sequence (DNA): TGTGCCAGCAGCAGATTCTACGAGCAGTACTTC. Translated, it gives CASSRFYEQYF.